The 11 T cell receptor beta chains below come from one sample, sequenced in a study of blood T cell repertoires in COVID-19. The table came from immunoSEQ multiplex PCR; TCRdb's copy has only in-frame clones and leaves some out. The profile shows around 150,000 clones, about 80% of them singletons. The sample was PBMCs or T cells enriched from blood (not recorded which). The receptors were gathered from a woman aged 55-70 years who had recovered from COVID-19.

This clone was detected only a few times. CDR3 DNA sequence: TGTGCCAGTGACCCCGAGGGCGGGGCGAGCGGGGAGCTGTTTTTT. It encodes CASDPEGGASGELFF. The chain recombines TRBV19 with TRBJ2-2; D is perhaps TRBD2 (6 bases). Germline CDR1 reads LNHDA; CDR2 reads SQIVND (reference sequence). The CDR3 length is 15 residues. The V end was cut by 8 bases, the J end by 7 bases, with 20 bases between. Full variable domain (remainder filled in from reference TRBV19 and TRBJ2-2): DGGITQSPKYLFRKEGQNVTLSCEQNLNHDAMYWYRQDPGQGLRLIYYSQIVNDFQKGDIAEGYSVSREKKESFPLTVTSAQKNPTAFYLCASDPEGGASGELFFGEGSRLTVL.

V usage is TRBV20-1 and J usage is TRBJ2-7; perhaps TRBD2 as D (6 bases). The CDR3 contains 17 residues. Germline V gene sequence: CDR1 DFQATT, CDR2 SNEGSKA (reference sequence). The V end was cut by 3 bases, the J end by 4 bases, with 25 bases between. The DNA for the CDR3 is TGCAGTGCTAGTGCTGTTCTTGGCGGGATGGACCTATACGAGCAGTACTTC. Its translation: CSASAVLGGMDLYEQYF.

The chain recombines TRBV29-1 with TRBJ2-7; no clear D. Germline V lookup: CDR1 SQVTM, CDR2 ANQGSEA. The CDR3 totals 13 residues. V dropped 6 bases and J dropped 2 bases, with 14 bases sitting between them. CDR3 in DNA: TGCAGCGTACTATCTGACGGCCCCTACGAGCAGTACTTC. Translated: CSVLSDGPYEQYF.

The chain recombines TRBV6-5 with TRBJ1-5; tentative D call: TRBD1 (6 bases). The CDR3 is made up of 15 amino acids. The V gene's germline CDR1 is MNHEY and CDR2 SVGAGI. The V gene lost 4 bases and the J gene lost 4 bases, with 14 bases spanning the gap. The CDR3 reads CASSLGAGPNQPQHF. The CDR3 bases are TGTGCCAGCAGTTTGGGGGCAGGGCCGAATCAGCCCCAGCATTTT.

This sequence joins TRBV3-1 (or the pseudogene TRBV3-2) and TRBJ1-2; perhaps TRBD1 as D (6 bases). CDR1 and CDR2 (germline): LGHDT, YNNKEL (reference sequence). There are 11 residues in the CDR3. Trimming pared 3 bases from V and 8 bases from J, leaving 7 bases between. Here the CDR3 DNA reads TGTGCCAGCAGCCATGGACAGGGCTACACCTTC. It translates to CASSHGQGYTF.

The chain uses TRBV2 and TRBJ1-2, with TRBD1 matching 12 bases. The CDR3 runs 15 residues. Germline V gives CDR1 SNHLY, CDR2 FYNNEI. Trimming at V came to 8 bases and at J to 3 bases, leaving 7 bases not matched to a gene. In DNA form, the CDR3 reads TGTGCCAGCCAGGGACAGGGGGCTTCCTACTATGGCTACACCTTC. Its translation is CASQGQGASYYGYTF.

The V and J genes are TRBV6-4 and TRBJ2-1; TRBD2 aligns across 10 bases. This CDR3 region has 15 residues. Losses at the gene ends were 2 bases for V and 7 bases for J; bases not matched to a gene: 5. Germline values: CDR1 MRHNA, CDR2 SNTAGT. CDR3 sequence: CASSDASGGGNEQFF. CDR3 DNA: TGTGCCAGCAGTGACGCTAGCGGGGGTGGGAATGAGCAGTTCTTC.

The chain carries TRBV18 and TRBJ1-3, with D possibly being TRBD1 (6 bases). With 3 bases removed from V and 0 bases from J, the gap between germline ends came to 12 bases. Germline V CDR1 and CDR2: KGHSH, LQKENI. The CDR3 runs to 16 residues. The CDR3: CASSPRDTGSGNTIYF. The CDR3 DNA is TGTGCCAGCTCACCCCGGGACACGGGCTCTGGAAACACCATATATTTT.

The rearrangement uses TRBV13 and TRBJ1-2; 8 bases fit TRBD1. This CDR3 is built from 14 residues. Germline CDR1 and CDR2: PRHDT and FYEKMQ (reference sequence). Trimming removed 4 bases from V and 7 bases from J; junction bases left unmatched: 8. CDR3 sequence: CASSSLDRESGYTF. The DNA for the CDR3 is TGTGCCAGCAGCTCACTGGACAGGGAGTCTGGCTACACCTTC.

The chain carries TRBV13 and TRBJ2-5; TRBD2 agrees at 13 bases. Germline CDR1 is PRHDT and CDR2 is FYEKMQ (reference sequence). The CDR3 runs 16 residues. The V segment lost 5 bases and the J segment 4 bases; nucleotides outside the gene matches: 7. The CDR3 loop is CASSLLAGGPVETQYF. The CDR3 coding sequence is TGTGCCAGCAGCCTACTAGCGGGGGGGCCCGTAGAGACCCAGTACTTC.

V is TRBV7-9 and J is TRBJ1-5, with D tentatively TRBD1 (5 bases). Germline values: CDR1 SEHNR, CDR2 FQNEAQ (reference sequence). Trimming removed 3 bases at V and 7 bases at J, with 10 bases between. The length of the CDR3 is 13 residues. The CDR3 sequence: CASSFSGGQPQHF. The CDR3 DNA sequence: TGTGCCAGCAGCTTTTCGGGGGGGCAGCCCCAGCATTTT.